This T cell receptor beta chain was found in a study of T cell changes during pregnancy in multiple sclerosis. Sequenced by immunoSEQ multiplex PCR; TCRdb stores in-frame clones only, minus some. The data contain about 40,000 clones, about 85% of them singletons. Trimming stripped 1 base from V and 0 bases from J, with 9 bases between. The CDR3 spans 14 residues. CDR1 and CDR2 (germline): GTSNPN, SVGIG (reference sequence). The TCR was taken from a female donor with multiple sclerosis, enrolled in a pregnancy study. The V and J genes are TRBV30 and TRBJ1-2; D possibly corresponds to TRBD1 (5 bases). The source material was CD4+ T cells from peripheral blood mononuclear cells, sampled after pregnancy. DNA for the CDR3: TGTGCCTGGAGTGGGACACCTGCTAACTATGGCTACACCTTC. Residues: CAWSGTPANYGYTF.